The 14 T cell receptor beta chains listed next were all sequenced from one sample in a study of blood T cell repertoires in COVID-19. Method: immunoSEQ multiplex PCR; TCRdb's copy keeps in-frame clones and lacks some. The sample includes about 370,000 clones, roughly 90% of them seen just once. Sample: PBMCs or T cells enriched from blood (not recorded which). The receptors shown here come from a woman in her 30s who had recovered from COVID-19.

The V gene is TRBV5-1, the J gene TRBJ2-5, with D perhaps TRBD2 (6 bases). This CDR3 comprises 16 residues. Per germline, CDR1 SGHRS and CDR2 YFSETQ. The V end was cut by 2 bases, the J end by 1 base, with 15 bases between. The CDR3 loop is CASSLIPGLSQETQYF. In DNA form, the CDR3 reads TGCGCCAGCAGCTTAATACCGGGACTCTCCCAAGAGACCCAGTACTTC.

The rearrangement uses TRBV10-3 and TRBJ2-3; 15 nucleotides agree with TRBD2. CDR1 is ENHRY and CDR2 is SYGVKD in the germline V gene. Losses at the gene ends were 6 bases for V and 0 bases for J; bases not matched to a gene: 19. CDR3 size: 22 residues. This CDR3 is CAISWTSGREELTTTSTDTQYF. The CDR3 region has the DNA TGTGCCATCAGCTGGACTAGCGGGAGGGAAGAATTAACTACGACTAGCACAGATACGCAGTATTTT.

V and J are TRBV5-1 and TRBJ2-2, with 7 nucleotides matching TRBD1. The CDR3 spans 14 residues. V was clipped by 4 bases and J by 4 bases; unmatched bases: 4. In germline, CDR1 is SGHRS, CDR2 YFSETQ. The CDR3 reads CASSRTGVTGELFF. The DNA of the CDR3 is TGCGCCAGCAGCCGTACAGGGGTCACCGGGGAGCTGTTTTTT.

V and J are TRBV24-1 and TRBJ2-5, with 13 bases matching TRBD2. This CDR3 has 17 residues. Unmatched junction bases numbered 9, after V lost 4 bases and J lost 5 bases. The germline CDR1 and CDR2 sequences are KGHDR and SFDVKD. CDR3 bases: TGTGCCACCAGTGAGCTGGGACTAGCGGGAACGTCGGAGACCCAGTACTTC. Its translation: CATSELGLAGTSETQYF.

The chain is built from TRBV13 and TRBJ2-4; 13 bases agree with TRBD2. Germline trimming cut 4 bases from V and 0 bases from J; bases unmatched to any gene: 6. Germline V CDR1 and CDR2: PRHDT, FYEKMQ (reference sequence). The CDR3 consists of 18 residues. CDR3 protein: CASSSGLAGDRAKNIQYF. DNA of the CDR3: TGTGCCAGCAGCTCAGGACTAGCGGGAGACCGAGCCAAAAACATTCAGTACTTC.

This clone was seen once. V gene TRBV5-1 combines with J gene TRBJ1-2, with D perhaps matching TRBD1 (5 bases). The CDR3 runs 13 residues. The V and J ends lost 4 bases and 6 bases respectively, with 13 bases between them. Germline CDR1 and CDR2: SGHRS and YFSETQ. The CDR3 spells CASSPRGGNGYTF. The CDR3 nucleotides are TGCGCCAGCAGCCCCCGGGGGGGAAATGGCTACACCTTC.

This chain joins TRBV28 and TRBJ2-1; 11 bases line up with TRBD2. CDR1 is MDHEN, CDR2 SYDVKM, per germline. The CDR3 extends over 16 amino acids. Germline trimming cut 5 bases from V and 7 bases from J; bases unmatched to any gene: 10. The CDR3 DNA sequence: TGTGCCAGCAGTACCCCGACTAGCGGGATAGAGAATGAGCAGTTCTTC. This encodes CASSTPTSGIENEQFF.

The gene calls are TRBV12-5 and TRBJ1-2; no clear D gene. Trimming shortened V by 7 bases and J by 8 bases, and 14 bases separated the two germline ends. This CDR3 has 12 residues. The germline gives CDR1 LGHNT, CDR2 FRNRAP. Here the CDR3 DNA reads TGTGCTAGTGACGCGGGCCGATCGGGCTACACCTTC. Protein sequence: CASDAGRSGYTF.

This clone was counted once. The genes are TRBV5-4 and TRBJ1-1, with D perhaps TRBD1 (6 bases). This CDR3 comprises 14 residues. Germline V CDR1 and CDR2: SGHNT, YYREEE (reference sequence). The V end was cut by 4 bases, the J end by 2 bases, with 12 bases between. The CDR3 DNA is TGTGCCAGCAGCCTGACAGGCGATAACACTGAAGCTTTCTTT. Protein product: CASSLTGDNTEAFF.

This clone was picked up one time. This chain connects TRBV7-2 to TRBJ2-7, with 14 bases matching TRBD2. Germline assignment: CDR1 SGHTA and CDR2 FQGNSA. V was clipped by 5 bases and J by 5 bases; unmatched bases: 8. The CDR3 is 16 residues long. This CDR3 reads CASSLGGLAGVDEQYF. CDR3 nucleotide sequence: TGTGCCAGCAGCCTAGGGGGACTAGCGGGAGTTGACGAGCAGTACTTC. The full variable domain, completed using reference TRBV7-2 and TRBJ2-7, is GAGVSQSPSNKVTEKGKDVELRCDPISGHTALYWYRQSLGQGLEFLIYFQGNSAPDKSGLPSDRFSAERTGGSVSTLTIQRTQQEDSAVYLCASSLGGLAGVDEQYFGPGTRLTVT.

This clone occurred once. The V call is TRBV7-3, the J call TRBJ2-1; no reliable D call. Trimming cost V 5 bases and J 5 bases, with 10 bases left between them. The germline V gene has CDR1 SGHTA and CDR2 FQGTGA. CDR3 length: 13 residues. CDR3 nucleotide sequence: TGTGCCAGCAGCCGTATAGATCACAATGAGCAGTTCTTC. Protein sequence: CASSRIDHNEQFF.

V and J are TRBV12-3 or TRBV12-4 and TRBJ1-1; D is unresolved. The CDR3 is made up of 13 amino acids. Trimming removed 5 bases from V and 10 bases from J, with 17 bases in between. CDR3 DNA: TGTGCCAGCAGTCTCCTGGCCCAGAGAGGAGCTTTCTTT. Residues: CASSLLAQRGAFF.

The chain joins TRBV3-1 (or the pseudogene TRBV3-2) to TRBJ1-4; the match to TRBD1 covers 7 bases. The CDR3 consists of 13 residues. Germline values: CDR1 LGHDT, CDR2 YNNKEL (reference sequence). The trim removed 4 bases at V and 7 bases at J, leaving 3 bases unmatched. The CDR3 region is CASSRQGFEKLFF. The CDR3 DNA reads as TGTGCCAGCAGCCGACAGGGTTTTGAAAAACTGTTTTTT.

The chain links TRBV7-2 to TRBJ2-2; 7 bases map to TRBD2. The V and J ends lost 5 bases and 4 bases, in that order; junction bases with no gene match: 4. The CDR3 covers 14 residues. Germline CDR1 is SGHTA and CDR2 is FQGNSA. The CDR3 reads CASSHAGVTGELFF. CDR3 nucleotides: TGTGCCAGCAGCCACGCGGGGGTCACCGGGGAGCTGTTTTTT.